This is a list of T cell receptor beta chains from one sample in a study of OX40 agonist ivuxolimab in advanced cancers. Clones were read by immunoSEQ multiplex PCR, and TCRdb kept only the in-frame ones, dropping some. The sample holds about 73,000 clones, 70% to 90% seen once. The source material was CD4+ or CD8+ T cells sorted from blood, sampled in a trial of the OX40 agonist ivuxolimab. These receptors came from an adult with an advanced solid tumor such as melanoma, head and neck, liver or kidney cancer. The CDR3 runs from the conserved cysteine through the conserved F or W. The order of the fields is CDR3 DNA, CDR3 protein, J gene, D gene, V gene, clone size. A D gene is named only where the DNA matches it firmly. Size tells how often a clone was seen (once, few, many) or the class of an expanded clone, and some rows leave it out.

DNA: TGTGCCAGCAGCGTAGAGGCAAAGGGAGGATTTTCCTACGAGCAGTACTTC
CDR3: CASSVEAKGGFSYEQYF
J: TRBJ2-7
D: NA
V: TRBV9
size: NA

DNA: TGCGCCAGCAGCTTGTTTCTGGGTGGCGTGTTGGAGACCCAGTACTTC
CDR3: CASSLFLGGVLETQYF
J: TRBJ2-5
D: NA
V: TRBV5-1
size: NA

DNA: TGTGCCAGCAGCTTAGATGCAGGGGCCTTCTATGGCTACACCTTC
CDR3: CASSLDAGAFYGYTF
J: TRBJ1-2
D: NA
V: TRBV11-2
size: NA

DNA: TGTGCCAGCAGTGAGGACAGGAGTCCCTACGAGCAGTACTTC
CDR3: CASSEDRSPYEQYF
J: TRBJ2-7
D: TRBD1
V: TRBV27
size: NA

DNA: TGTGCCAGCAGCTATGGGATAGGGGACTACAATGAGCAGTTCTTC
CDR3: CASSYGIGDYNEQFF
J: TRBJ2-1
D: NA
V: TRBV11-2
size: NA

DNA: TGTGCCATCAGTGCCCCGACAGGGACAGTGGTTGAGCAGTACTTC
CDR3: CAISAPTGTVVEQYF
J: TRBJ2-7
D: TRBD1
V: TRBV10-3
size: NA

DNA: TGTGCCAGCAGTTTCGGGACAGGGGCGCGCTACGAGCAGTACTTC
CDR3: CASSFGTGARYEQYF
J: TRBJ2-7
D: TRBD1
V: TRBV2
size: few

DNA: TGTGCCTGGAGCCGTCCACAGGGGTACGAGCAGTACTTC
CDR3: CAWSRPQGYEQYF
J: TRBJ2-7
D: TRBD1
V: TRBV30
size: NA

DNA: TGTGCCTGGAGGGGACAGGGGTCCTACGAGCAGTACTTC
CDR3: CAWRGQGSYEQYF
J: TRBJ2-7
D: TRBD1
V: TRBV30
size: NA

DNA: TGTGCCAGCAGTCCTTCGAACACTGAAGCTTTCTTT
CDR3: CASSPSNTEAFF
J: TRBJ1-1
D: NA
V: TRBV6-9
size: NA

DNA: TGTGCCAGCAGTTTGGGCTACGAGCAGTACTTC
CDR3: CASSLGYEQYF
J: TRBJ2-7
D: NA
V: TRBV27
size: NA

DNA: TGTGCCAGCAGCCAAGATCGTGGGCGTTCCTACAATGAGCAGTTCTTC
CDR3: CASSQDRGRSYNEQFF
J: TRBJ2-1
D: NA
V: TRBV14
size: NA

DNA: TGCAGCGTTGCGGGACAGTTCTCCTACAATGAGCAGTTCTTC
CDR3: CSVAGQFSYNEQFF
J: TRBJ2-1
D: TRBD1
V: TRBV29-1
size: NA

DNA: TGTGCCAGCAGCTTAGCCCCAGCGGGACCTACCTACAATGAGCAGTTCTTC
CDR3: CASSLAPAGPTYNEQFF
J: TRBJ2-1
D: TRBD2
V: TRBV7-2
size: few

DNA: TGTGCCAGCAGCCAGGGACTAGCGGGAGTCGGCGGGGAGCTGTTTTTT
CDR3: CASSQGLAGVGGELFF
J: TRBJ2-2
D: TRBD2
V: TRBV7-2
size: NA

DNA: TGTGCCAGTAGTCTTCAGGGGGATCAGCCCCAGCATTTT
CDR3: CASSLQGDQPQHF
J: TRBJ1-5
D: TRBD1
V: TRBV19
size: NA

DNA: TGTGCCAGCAGTTTAGTTTCTGAGTTCGCCTACGAGCAGTACTTC
CDR3: CASSLVSEFAYEQYF
J: TRBJ2-7
D: NA
V: TRBV28
size: NA

DNA: TGTGCCAGCACTCTCGCCCGGAACACTGAAGCTTTCTTT
CDR3: CASTLARNTEAFF
J: TRBJ1-1
D: NA
V: TRBV28
size: NA

DNA: TGCGCCAGCAGCTTGGATCAGGGGACGAACACTGAAGCTTTCTTT
CDR3: CASSLDQGTNTEAFF
J: TRBJ1-1
D: NA
V: TRBV5-1
size: NA

DNA: TGTGCCAGTAGTATGTGGGAAGGTGAAGGCACCTTC
CDR3: CASSMWEGEGTF
J: TRBJ1-2
D: NA
V: TRBV19
size: NA

DNA: TGCGCCAGCAGTGACACTAGCGGGGGGGCAGATACGCAGTATTTT
CDR3: CASSDTSGGADTQYF
J: TRBJ2-3
D: TRBD2
V: TRBV10-1
size: NA

DNA: TGCAGCGTTGCGGGACAGGGTTACAATGAGCAGTTCTTC
CDR3: CSVAGQGYNEQFF
J: TRBJ2-1
D: TRBD1
V: TRBV29-1
size: NA

DNA: TGTGCCAGTAGTGTCCGGGACTATAATGAAAAACTGTTTTTT
CDR3: CASSVRDYNEKLFF
J: TRBJ1-4
D: NA
V: TRBV19
size: NA

DNA: TGTGCCAGCAGTTTTCGGGGGGCCTTAGTGACTGAAGCTTTCTTT
CDR3: CASSFRGALVTEAFF
J: TRBJ1-1
D: NA
V: TRBV28
size: NA

DNA: TGTGCCACCAGCAGAGATAGGAGCACTGAAGCTTTCTTT
CDR3: CATSRDRSTEAFF
J: TRBJ1-1
D: NA
V: TRBV15
size: NA

DNA: TGTGCCAGCAGCTTGGCGGCAGCGAACTACGAGCAGTACTTC
CDR3: CASSLAAANYEQYF
J: TRBJ2-7
D: NA
V: TRBV5-3
size: NA

DNA: TGTGCCAGCAGCTCCACTCCCTGGGACGGGTTCTTC
CDR3: CASSSTPWDGFF
J: TRBJ2-1
D: NA
V: TRBV11-2
size: NA

DNA: TGTGCCAGCAGCCCCCCGTCTGGTGAAAAACTGTTTTTT
CDR3: CASSPPSGEKLFF
J: TRBJ1-4
D: NA
V: TRBV14
size: NA

DNA: TGCAGCGTTGAAGAAGAAGGGGAGTCCTACAATGAGCAGTTCTTC
CDR3: CSVEEEGESYNEQFF
J: TRBJ2-1
D: NA
V: TRBV29-1
size: NA

DNA: TGTGCCAGCAGTCCCAGACTAAACCCCTACGAGCAGTACTTC
CDR3: CASSPRLNPYEQYF
J: TRBJ2-7
D: NA
V: TRBV27
size: NA

DNA: TGTGCCAGCAGCAGCCTGGAGGGTCGGCAGTTCTTC
CDR3: CASSSLEGRQFF
J: TRBJ2-1
D: NA
V: TRBV7-9
size: NA

DNA: TGCGCCAGCAGCCAAGCGGGGGAACCGGGACAGAGAAACACTGAAGCTTTCTTT
CDR3: CASSQAGEPGQRNTEAFF
J: TRBJ1-1
D: TRBD1
V: TRBV4-1
size: NA

DNA: TGTGCCAGCGAGGGCGGGGGGCTCTATGGCTACACCTTC
CDR3: CASEGGGLYGYTF
J: TRBJ1-2
D: NA
V: TRBV2
size: few

DNA: TGTGCCAGCAGCGGAACAAGAGAAACCGGGGAGCTGTTTTTT
CDR3: CASSGTRETGELFF
J: TRBJ2-2
D: NA
V: TRBV9
size: NA

DNA: TGTGCCAGCAGTTTAATCCCTGACTCCTACGAGCAGTACTTC
CDR3: CASSLIPDSYEQYF
J: TRBJ2-7
D: NA
V: TRBV27
size: once

DNA: TGTGCCAGCAGTGAATCAGGACTAGCGGAATCCTTCGACAATGAGCAGTTCTTC
CDR3: CASSESGLAESFDNEQFF
J: TRBJ2-1
D: TRBD2
V: TRBV2
size: NA

DNA: TGTGCCAGCAGCTTAAAGCGGGGGATCTACAATGAGCAGTTCTTC
CDR3: CASSLKRGIYNEQFF
J: TRBJ2-1
D: TRBD2
V: TRBV7-2
size: NA

DNA: TGTGCCAGCAGCTTCACGGACAGGCCCTACGAGCAGTACTTC
CDR3: CASSFTDRPYEQYF
J: TRBJ2-7
D: TRBD1
V: TRBV7-9
size: NA

DNA: TGTGCCAGCAGCCCCGTGTTGGGACAGGGGGACTACGAGCAGTACTTC
CDR3: CASSPVLGQGDYEQYF
J: TRBJ2-7
D: TRBD1
V: TRBV5-5
size: NA